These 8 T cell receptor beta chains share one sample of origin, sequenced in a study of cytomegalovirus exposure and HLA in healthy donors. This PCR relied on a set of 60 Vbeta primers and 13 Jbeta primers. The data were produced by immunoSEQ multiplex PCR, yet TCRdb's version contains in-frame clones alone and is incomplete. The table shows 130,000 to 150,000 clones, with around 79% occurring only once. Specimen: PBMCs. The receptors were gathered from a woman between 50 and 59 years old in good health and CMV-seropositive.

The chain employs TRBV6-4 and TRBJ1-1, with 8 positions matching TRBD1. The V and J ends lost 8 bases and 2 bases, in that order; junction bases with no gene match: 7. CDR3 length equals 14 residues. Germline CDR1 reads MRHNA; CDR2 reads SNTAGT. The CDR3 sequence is CASSGAGGNTEAFF. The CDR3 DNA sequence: TGTGCCAGCTCAGGAGCAGGGGGCAACACTGAAGCTTTCTTT.

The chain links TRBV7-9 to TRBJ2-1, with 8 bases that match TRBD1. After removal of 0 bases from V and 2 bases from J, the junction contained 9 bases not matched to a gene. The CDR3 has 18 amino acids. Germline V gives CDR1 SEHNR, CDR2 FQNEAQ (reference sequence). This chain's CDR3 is CASSLADLLTGAYNEQFF. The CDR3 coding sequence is TGTGCCAGCAGCTTAGCGGACCTGCTGACAGGGGCCTACAATGAGCAGTTCTTC. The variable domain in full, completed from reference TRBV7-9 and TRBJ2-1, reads DTGVSQNPRHKITKRGQNVTFRCDPISEHNRLYWYRQTLGQGPEFLTYFQNEAQLEKSRLLSDRFSAERPKGSFSTLEIQRTEQGDSAMYLCASSLADLLTGAYNEQFFGPGTRLTVL.

CDR3 residues: CASRAGTGYNEQFF. CDR3 sequence (DNA): TGTGCCAGCAGGGCCGGGACAGGGTACAATGAGCAGTTCTTC. J is TRBJ2-1 and V is TRBV5-5; TRBD1 aligns across 9 bases. With V trimmed by 5 bases and J by 4 bases, 4 bases remained unmatched. The length of the CDR3 is 14 residues. CDR1 is SGHKS and CDR2 is YYEKEE in the germline V gene (reference sequence).

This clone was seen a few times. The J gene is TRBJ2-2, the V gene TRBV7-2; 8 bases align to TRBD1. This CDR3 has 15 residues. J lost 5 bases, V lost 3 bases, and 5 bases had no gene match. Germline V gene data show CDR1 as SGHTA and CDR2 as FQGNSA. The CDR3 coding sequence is TGTGCCAGCAGCTTCTGGACAGGGATGACCGGGGAGCTGTTTTTT. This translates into CASSFWTGMTGELFF.

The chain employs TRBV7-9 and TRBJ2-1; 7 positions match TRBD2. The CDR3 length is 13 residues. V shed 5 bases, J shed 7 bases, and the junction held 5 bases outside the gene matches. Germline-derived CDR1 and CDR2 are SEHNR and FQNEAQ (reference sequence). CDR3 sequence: CASSPGLGNEQFF. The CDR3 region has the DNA TGTGCCAGCAGCCCCGGACTAGGGAATGAGCAGTTCTTC.

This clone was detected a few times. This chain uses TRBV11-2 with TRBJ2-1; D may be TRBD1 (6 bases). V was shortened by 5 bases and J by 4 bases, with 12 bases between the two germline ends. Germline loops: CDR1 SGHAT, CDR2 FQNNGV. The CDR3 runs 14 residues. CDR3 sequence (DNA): TGTGCCAGCAGCCCCGGACAGTTATACAATGAGCAGTTCTTC. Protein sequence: CASSPGQLYNEQFF.

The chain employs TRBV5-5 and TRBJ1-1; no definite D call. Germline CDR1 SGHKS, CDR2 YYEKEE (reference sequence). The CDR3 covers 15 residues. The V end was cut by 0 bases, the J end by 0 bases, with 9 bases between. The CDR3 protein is CASSLDSYMNTEAFF. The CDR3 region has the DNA TGTGCCAGCAGCTTGGACAGCTACATGAACACTGAAGCTTTCTTT.

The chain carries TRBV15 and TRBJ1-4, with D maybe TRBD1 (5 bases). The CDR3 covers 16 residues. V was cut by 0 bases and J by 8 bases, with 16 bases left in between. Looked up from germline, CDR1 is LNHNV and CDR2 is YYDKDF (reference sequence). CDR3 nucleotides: TGTGCCACCAGCAGAGATCCCCAGGGAGGGAACGAAAAACTGTTTTTT. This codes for CATSRDPQGGNEKLFF.